Shown below are 10 T cell receptor beta chains from a single sample sequenced in a study of T cell responses to AZD1222 COVID-19 vaccine. TCRdb keeps only in-frame clones here, not all; method: immunoSEQ multiplex PCR. The top ten clones hold approximately 15% of a sample with tens of thousands of clones, around 85% of them seen once. This specimen consisted of peripheral blood, obtained on day 0 of AZD1222 vaccination. The receptors derive from an adult in good health.

The chain links TRBV9 to TRBJ1-4; perhaps TRBD1 as D (5 bases). V shed 4 bases and J shed 3 bases, with 10 bases lying between them. This CDR3 comprises 14 residues. The germline V gene encodes CDR1 SGDLS and CDR2 YYNGEE. The CDR3 DNA is TGTGCCAGCAGCCCCCGACAGTCTAATGAAAAACTGTTTTTT. It translates to CASSPRQSNEKLFF. Based on the CDR3 plus reference TRBV9 and TRBJ1-4, the full variable domain is DSGVTQTPKHLITATGQRVTLRCSPRSGDLSVYWYQQSLDQGLQFLIQYYNGEERAKGNILERFSAQQFPDLHSELNLSSLELGDSALYFCASSPRQSNEKLFFGSGTQLSVL.

Written as DNA, the CDR3 is TGTGCCAGCACCCTTTTAGACAGGAACTATGGCTACACCTTC. It is translated as CASTLLDRNYGYTF. The genes are TRBV28 and TRBJ1-2; maybe TRBD1 (6 bases). V was trimmed by 7 bases and J by 2 bases, leaving 14 bases between them. The germline CDR1 and CDR2 sequences are MDHEN and SYDVKM. The length of the CDR3 is 14 residues.

This chain connects TRBV5-1 to TRBJ1-4; D uncertain. Germline V gene data show CDR1 as SGHRS and CDR2 as YFSETQ. The V gene lost 0 bases and the J gene lost 5 bases, with 14 bases spanning the gap. The CDR3 consists of 16 residues. CDR3 sequence: CASSLDMTISNEKLFF. The CDR3 DNA follows: TGCGCCAGCAGCTTGGACATGACGATCTCAAATGAAAAACTGTTTTTT.

The chain uses TRBV30 and TRBJ1-5; no firm D call. The CDR3 is 15 residues long. Trimming pared 2 bases from V and 7 bases from J, leaving 18 bases between. Germline V gene data show CDR1 as GTSNPN and CDR2 as SVGIG (reference sequence). CDR3 sequence reads: CAWSLGTVEFQPQHF. The CDR3 bases are TGTGCCTGGAGTCTTGGAACAGTGGAATTCCAGCCCCAGCATTTT.

The V call is TRBV9, the J call TRBJ2-1; D perhaps matches TRBD2 (6 bases). The CDR3 has 15 residues. The V end lost 0 bases, the J end lost 3 bases, and 10 bases lay between the germline ends. Germline loops: CDR1 SGDLS, CDR2 YYNGEE. This chain's CDR3 is CASSVGSSGYNEQFF. In DNA, the CDR3 is TGTGCCAGCAGCGTAGGGAGTAGCGGCTACAATGAGCAGTTCTTC.

The J gene is TRBJ2-3, the V gene TRBV19, with 10 bases fitting TRBD2. The length of the CDR3 is 17 residues. After removal of 1 base from V and 7 bases from J, the junction contained 11 bases not matched to a gene. Germline CDR1 and CDR2: LNHDA and SQIVND (reference sequence). The CDR3 DNA follows: TGTGCCAGTAGTATAGGTGGCCTAGCGGGAGTAAGAAATACGCAGTATTTT. Protein sequence: CASSIGGLAGVRNTQYF.

V gene TRBV28 combines with J gene TRBJ1-4; D is uncertain. Germline CDR1 is MDHEN and CDR2 is SYDVKM. Trimming stripped 8 bases from V and 8 bases from J, with 12 bases between. The CDR3 sequence is 12 residues long. CDR3 residues: CASSWLGEKLFF. The CDR3 bases are TGTGCCAGCTCATGGTTGGGGGAAAAACTGTTTTTT.

The V call is TRBV7-2, the J call TRBJ1-3, with D maybe TRBD1 (6 bases). Looked up from germline, CDR1 is SGHTA and CDR2 is FQGNSA. Deletions cut 4 bases from V and 0 bases from J, with 13 bases between. CDR3 length: 16 amino acids. The DNA for the CDR3 is TGTGCCAGCAGCTCTGGACAGCTTCACTCTGGAAACACCATATATTTT. It translates to CASSSGQLHSGNTIYF. Drawing the rest from reference TRBV7-2 and TRBJ1-3, the complete variable domain is GAGVSQSPSNKVTEKGKDVELRCDPISGHTALYWYRQSLGQGLEFLIYFQGNSAPDKSGLPSDRFSAERTGGSVSTLTIQRTQQEDSAVYLCASSSGQLHSGNTIYFGEGSWLTVV.

The chain carries TRBV9 and TRBJ1-1, with TRBD1 as a possible D gene (5 bases). The V end lost 3 bases, the J end lost 0 bases, and 12 bases lay between the germline ends. Germline V lookup: CDR1 SGDLS, CDR2 YYNGEE. This CDR3 spans 15 amino acids. The CDR3: CASSARQQLNTEAFF. The CDR3 DNA reads TGTGCCAGCAGCGCTAGACAGCAGCTGAACACTGAAGCTTTCTTT.

This clone appeared a few times. In the same sample, other DNA sequences code for this CDR3. J is TRBJ1-1 and V is TRBV6-5; D might be TRBD1 (5 bases). Germline CDR1 MNHEY, CDR2 SVGAGI. CDR3 size: 12 residues. With 2 bases removed from V and 4 bases from J, the gap between germline ends came to 5 bases. CDR3 sequence (DNA): TGTGCCAGCAGTTACGGGGGCACTGAAGCTTTCTTT. Translation gives CASSYGGTEAFF.